A single sample is the source of the 6 T cell receptor beta chains below, sequenced in a study of CD4+ T cells in melanoma. Assay used: immunoSEQ multiplex PCR; TCRdb lists only in-frame clones, some missing. In the table there are around 130,000 clones, around 90% of which are singletons. The origin of the receptors is a human donor with melanoma.

This sequence joins TRBV27 and TRBJ2-7; D not certain. The CDR3 has 16 amino acids. Germline-derived CDR1 and CDR2 are MNHEY and SMNVEV (reference sequence). Trimming left V 0 bases short and J 3 bases short, with 15 bases between. The CDR3 sequence is CASSLSVREIHYEQYF. In nucleotides, the CDR3 is TGTGCCAGCAGTTTATCGGTGCGAGAGATACACTACGAGCAGTACTTC.

The gene calls are TRBV18 and TRBJ2-1, with 7 bases lining up with TRBD2. Unmatched junction bases numbered 9, after V lost 4 bases and J lost 0 bases. This CDR3 is 17 amino acids long. The germline CDR1 and CDR2 sequences are KGHSH and LQKENI. CDR3 loop: CASSLINGGNSYNEQFF. CDR3 nucleotide sequence: TGTGCCAGCTCACTGATCAACGGGGGGAACTCCTACAATGAGCAGTTCTTC.

The chain links TRBV7-3 to TRBJ2-3, with D possibly TRBD2 on 6 matching bases. V gave up 8 bases and J gave up 1 base, with 7 bases separating them. CDR3 size: 12 residues. CDR1 SGHTA and CDR2 FQGTGA come from the germline V gene. The CDR3 DNA is TGTGCCAGCTCGGGGGGCACAGATACGCAGTATTTT. Translated: CASSGGTDTQYF.

The V gene is TRBV4-1, the J gene TRBJ1-4, with a weak D call TRBD1 (6 bases). V was trimmed by 4 bases and J by 4 bases, leaving 19 bases between them. The CDR3 is 17 residues long. Looked up from germline, CDR1 is MGHRA and CDR2 is YSYEKL. The CDR3 DNA reads as TGCGCCAGCAGCCGTCGCGGGCCTGGGGGGCTTAATGAAAAACTGTTTTTT. Its protein is CASSRRGPGGLNEKLFF.

On this clone itself: Within the sample, other DNA sequences also encode this same CDR3. This rearrangement joins TRBV6-1 to TRBJ1-5; D is perhaps TRBD1 (6 bases). CDR1 and CDR2 (germline): MNHNS, SASEGT. V shed 2 bases and J shed 6 bases, with 8 bases lying between them. This CDR3 region has 13 residues. CDR3 in amino acids: CASSERGGQPQHF. For the CDR3, the DNA is TGTGCCAGCAGTGAAAGGGGGGGTCAGCCCCAGCATTTT.

As concerns this clone: One junction end does not reproduce the germline sequence, and a read error may be involved. The chain employs TRBV20-1 and TRBJ2-1; 8 bases align to TRBD1. Germline V gene lookup returns CDR1 DFQATT and CDR2 SNEGSKA (reference sequence). The length of the CDR3 is 10 residues. CDR3 bases: TGCAGTGCTGGTAGACAGGGGCCGGTCTTC. Protein sequence: CSAGRQGPVF.